This TCR beta chain was observed in a study of blood T cell repertoires in COVID-19. Looking at the study overall: The United States, Italy and Spain provided the acute and convalescent COVID-19 samples. T cells, B-cell-depleted T cells, or PBMCs provided the cDNA or gDNA that served as material.

Per the study methods: By means of reference gene primer amplification, nucleated cell counts were estimated. Sequencing used immunoSEQ multiplex PCR; TCRdb keeps in-frame clones, though not all of them. V and J calls and clone size are given by that table; D and trimming were obtained from the DNA. The sample has about 100,000 clones; approximately 86% are singletons. V was pared by 5 bases and J by 3 bases, with 17 bases between. The CDR3 is made up of 17 amino acids. CDR1 and CDR2 (germline): MNHEY, SVGEGT. The TCR originated in a man aged 45 to 65 with active or convalescent COVID-19. The source material was peripheral blood. The chain is built from TRBV6-2 or TRBV6-3 and TRBJ2-6; weak D call: TRBD1 (5 bases). In DNA, the CDR3 is TGTGCCAGCAGTAGGGCAGGGTTAAGAGGTGGGGCCAACGTCCTGACTTTC. Amino acid sequence: CASSRAGLRGGANVLTF.